Sequencing of this TCR beta chain was carried out in a study of T cells in narcolepsy. With respect to this clone: The antigen is not known.

Trimming at V came to 1 base and at J to 7 bases, leaving 10 bases not matched to a gene. Per germline, CDR1 SGHVS and CDR2 FNYEAQ. CDR3 length: 17 amino acids. Study-level results: Comparing one patient's CSF and blood CD4+ clonotypes highlighted HCRT- and TRIB2-specific autoreactive clonotypes. Autoreactive clonotypes reportedly recurred in blood of same and different patients, not controls.

Assay: immunoSEQ multiplex PCR; the TCRdb copy retains only in-frame clones and omits some. The table lists roughly 34,000 clones, under 85% of them singletons, with about 1.3% in the top ten. The chain is built from TRBV7-6 and TRBJ2-2; 9 nucleotides agree with TRBD1. The sequence derives from a human donor with narcolepsy. The sample taken for sequencing was CD45RA- memory CD4+ T cells from PBMCs. This chain's CDR3 is CASSLVVGQGRGGELFF. The CDR3 DNA reads as TGTGCCAGCAGCTTAGTCGTAGGACAGGGGCGTGGCGGGGAGCTGTTTTTT. Variable domain in full (rest from reference TRBV7-6 and TRBJ2-2): GAGVSQSPRYKVTKRGQDVALRCDPISGHVSLYWYRQALGQGPEFLTYFNYEAQQDKSGLPNDRFSAERPEGSISTLTIQRTEQRDSAMYRCASSLVVGQGRGGELFFGEGSRLTVL.